This TCR beta chain stems from a study of cytomegalovirus exposure and HLA in healthy donors. Whole-study context: Of some 400 genotyped donors, about 80% grouped in the Caucasian-associated ancestry cluster.

Study-level findings and limits: Reportedly, TCR beta sequences accurately predicted HLA-A and HLA-B alleles in most subjects. Most CMV-associated TCR beta chains were later found to appear HLA-restricted.

Germline lookup yields CDR1 MNHEY and CDR2 SMNVEV (reference sequence). The CDR3 extends over 12 amino acids. With 3 bases removed from V and 9 bases from J, the gap between germline ends came to 12 bases. Points on this clone: Antigen unknown.

Vbeta (60) and Jbeta (13) primers were used in the PCR. TCRdb's copy holds only in-frame clones and misses some; the assay was immunoSEQ multiplex PCR. Of under 200,000 clones in the sample, roughly 73% are singletons; the top ten hold around 4.9%. The chain links TRBV27 to TRBJ2-7, with D possibly being TRBD2 (6 bases). The sequence came from a male donor in good health and CMV-seronegative. The sequenced sample was PBMCs. This CDR3 is CASSLSGGWQYF. DNA of the CDR3: TGTGCCAGCAGTTTGTCAGGAGGGTGGCAGTACTTC.